Shown below are 31 T cell receptor beta chains from a single sample sequenced in a study of neoadjuvant anti-PD-1 for oral cavity cancer. The method was immunoSEQ multiplex PCR; TCRdb's version includes in-frame clones alone and lacks a portion of them. The table records about 16,000 clones, around 69% of them present only once. The input for sequencing was PBMCs, taken before nivolumab (anti-PD-1) treatment. All receptors derive from a person aged 40-85 years with oral cavity squamous cell carcinoma.

The chain has TRBV2 and TRBJ2-1; a weak D match, TRBD2 (6 bases). Per germline, CDR1 SNHLY and CDR2 FYNNEI. V lost 6 bases, J lost 10 bases, and 10 bases lay in between. This CDR3 is built from 11 residues. This CDR3 is CASSTSREQFF. The CDR3 DNA reads as TGTGCCAGCAGCACTAGCAGGGAGCAGTTCTTC.

This chain connects TRBV30 to TRBJ1-2; D uncertain. This CDR3 spans 13 amino acids. V lost 0 bases and J lost 8, with 13 bases in between. Looked up from germline, CDR1 is GTSNPN and CDR2 is SVGIG (reference sequence). The chain's CDR3 is CAWSVGLGIGYTF. The CDR3, as DNA: TGTGCCTGGAGTGTAGGTCTTGGGATCGGCTACACCTTC. The whole variable domain, filled in from reference TRBV30 and TRBJ1-2, reads SQTIHQWPATLVQPVGSPLSLECTVEGTSNPNLYWYRQAAGRGLQLLFYSVGIGQISSEVPQNLSASRPQDRQFILSSKKLLLSDSGFYLCAWSVGLGIGYTFGSGTRLTVV.

This clone was detected once. The V gene is TRBV5-6, the J gene TRBJ1-1; 7 bases line up with TRBD1. Germline V gene lookup returns CDR1 SGHDT and CDR2 YYEEEE. The ends lost 4 bases at V and 5 bases at J; junction bases unmatched: 11. This CDR3 region has 15 residues. CDR3 loop: CASSDRERRTTEAFF. CDR3 bases: TGTGCCAGCAGCGACAGGGAGAGGAGAACAACTGAAGCTTTCTTT.

The V and J genes are TRBV7-9 and TRBJ1-1; D uncertain. The CDR3 length is 12 residues. CDR1 is SEHNR, CDR2 FQNEAQ, per germline (reference sequence). V shed 1 base and J shed 6 bases, with 6 bases lying between them. The CDR3 spells CASSLGWAEAFF. In DNA, the CDR3 is TGTGCCAGCAGCTTAGGGTGGGCTGAAGCTTTCTTT.

The chain joins TRBV29-1 to TRBJ1-1, with a possible D match to TRBD1 (5 bases). The length of the CDR3 is 11 residues. Per germline, CDR1 SQVTM and CDR2 ANQGSEA. V shed 7 bases and J shed 3 bases, with 9 bases lying between them. Here the CDR3 reads CSARDYTEAFF. The DNA for the CDR3 is TGCAGCGCTCGGGACTACACTGAAGCTTTCTTT. The full variable domain, rest sourced from reference TRBV29-1 and TRBJ1-1, is SAVISQKPSRDICQRGTSLTIQCQVDSQVTMMFWYRQQPGQSLTLIATANQGSEATYESGFVIDKFPISRPNLTFSTLTVSNMSPEDSSIYLCSARDYTEAFFGQGTRLTVV.

The chain has TRBV5-1 and TRBJ2-1; either TRBD1 or TRBD2 may fit D (5 bases each). Germline CDR1 SGHRS, CDR2 YFSETQ. V lost 3 bases to trimming and J lost 0 bases, with 25 bases between them. CDR3 length: 20 residues. As DNA, the CDR3 is TGCGCCAGCAGCTGGGGACCCCTAAGGTTTGAGGGAAGCTCCTACAATGAGCAGTTCTTC. Its protein product is CASSWGPLRFEGSSYNEQFF.

The chain employs TRBV7-9 and TRBJ2-1, with TRBD2 matching 11 bases. Germline V CDR1 and CDR2: SEHNR, FQNEAQ (reference sequence). The CDR3 has 15 residues. The junction had 2 bases not matched to a gene; V was cut back by 4 bases and J by 3 bases. The CDR3 loop reads CASSSGLAGYNEQFF. CDR3 DNA: TGTGCCAGCAGCTCTGGACTAGCGGGCTACAATGAGCAGTTCTTC.

The V and J genes are TRBV2 and TRBJ1-5, with TRBD1 matching 9 bases. The CDR3 extends over 15 amino acids. Germline V lookup: CDR1 SNHLY, CDR2 FYNNEI. With V trimmed by 8 bases and J by 6 bases, 11 bases remained unmatched. The CDR3 loop reads CASGIGTGKGQPQHF. CDR3 nucleotide sequence: TGTGCCAGCGGTATTGGGACAGGGAAAGGTCAGCCCCAGCATTTT.

V and J are TRBV11-2 and TRBJ2-4; the match to TRBD2 covers 7 bases. Germline-derived CDR1 and CDR2 are SGHAT and FQNNGV. The CDR3 length is 13 residues. V trimming: 5 bases; J trimming: 9 bases; junction bases outside the gene matches: 7. The DNA for the CDR3 is TGTGCCAGCAGCGGTGGCCGGGGGGTCATTCAGTACTTC. Translated, it gives CASSGGRGVIQYF.

The J gene is TRBJ1-2, the V gene TRBV10-3; D possibly corresponds to TRBD1 (5 bases). V shed 3 bases and J shed 6 bases, with 11 bases lying between them. The length of the CDR3 is 13 residues. Germline V gives CDR1 ENHRY, CDR2 SYGVKD. The CDR3 region is CAISEARVDGYTF. CDR3 nucleotide sequence: TGTGCCATCAGTGAAGCCAGGGTGGATGGCTACACCTTC.

A few counts support this clone. The V and J genes are TRBV7-9 and TRBJ1-2; D unclear. Germline CDR1 SEHNR, CDR2 FQNEAQ (reference sequence). Trimming shortened V by 5 bases and J by 3 bases, and 16 bases separated the two germline ends. The CDR3 totals 15 residues. This CDR3 reads CASSLDQAAYYGYTF. The CDR3 coding sequence is TGTGCCAGCAGCCTGGATCAGGCAGCTTACTATGGCTACACCTTC.

This clone was recorded a few times. The CDR3 coding sequence is TGTGCCAGTAGTGTACCCAACCGAAGGGACACTGAAGCTTTCTTT. Translating it yields CASSVPNRRDTEAFF. The genes are TRBV19 and TRBJ1-1; D uncertain. CDR3 size: 15 residues. The germline V gene has CDR1 LNHDA and CDR2 SQIVND (reference sequence). The V and J ends lost 5 bases and 3 bases respectively, with 16 bases between them.

The CDR3 here is CASSYSGSTGANVLTF. In DNA form, the CDR3 reads TGTGCCAGCAGTTACTCAGGGTCAACTGGGGCCAACGTCCTGACTTTC. The chain recombines TRBV6-5 with TRBJ2-6; D is unresolved. This CDR3 contains 16 residues. Trimming shortened V by 0 bases and J by 2 bases, and 8 bases separated the two germline ends. Germline V gene data show CDR1 as MNHEY and CDR2 as SVGAGI.

The genes are TRBV7-9 and TRBJ2-7; TRBD2 is a possible D gene (6 bases). Trimming took 4 bases from V and 2 from J, leaving 12 bases between them. The CDR3 consists of 14 residues. The germline V gene has CDR1 SEHNR and CDR2 FQNEAQ (reference sequence). The CDR3 DNA reads as TGTGCCAGCAGCTACCGGGACTTCACCTACGAGCAGTACTTC. The encoded protein is CASSYRDFTYEQYF.

CDR3 DNA sequence: TGTGCCAGCAGCTTAATAATAGCGGGTCGGACAAGTGCAGAGCAGTTCTTC. It translates to CASSLIIAGRTSAEQFF. The chain has TRBV7-6 and TRBJ2-1; 7 bases match TRBD2. The CDR3 has 17 amino acids. V shed 2 bases, J shed 10 bases, and the junction held 17 bases outside the gene matches. Looked up from germline, CDR1 is SGHVS and CDR2 is FNYEAQ.

The chain is built from TRBV2 and TRBJ2-1; 14 nucleotides agree with TRBD2. The ends lost 3 bases at V and 7 bases at J; junction bases unmatched: 2. Germline V gene lookup returns CDR1 SNHLY and CDR2 FYNNEI. The CDR3 consists of 15 residues. CDR3: CASSETSGRENEQFF. In DNA form, the CDR3 reads TGTGCCAGCAGTGAGACTAGCGGGAGGGAGAATGAGCAGTTCTTC.

The chain uses TRBV6-1 and TRBJ1-1; D may be TRBD1 (6 bases). The germline V gene has CDR1 MNHNS and CDR2 SASEGT. The CDR3 covers 12 residues. Deletions cut 4 bases from V and 4 bases from J, with 7 bases between. DNA of the CDR3: TGTGCCAGCAGTGGCAGGGGCACTGAAGCTTTCTTT. Translation gives CASSGRGTEAFF.

The chain links TRBV7-2 to TRBJ2-3, with no clear D. The CDR3 contains 15 residues. V lost 0 bases, J lost 1 base, and 8 bases lay in between. The V gene's germline CDR1 is SGHTA and CDR2 FQGNSA. The CDR3: CASSLAGHRTDTQYF. CDR3 nucleotide sequence: TGTGCCAGCAGCTTAGCGGGCCACCGCACAGATACGCAGTATTTT.

This clone was counted a few times. V is TRBV7-9 and J is TRBJ2-7, with TRBD1 as a possible D gene (6 bases). The CDR3 contains 14 residues. The V and J ends lost 5 bases and 7 bases respectively, with 18 bases between them. Germline V gene lookup returns CDR1 SEHNR and CDR2 FQNEAQ (reference sequence). CDR3 region: CASSHGGGLWEQYF. Written as DNA, the CDR3 is TGTGCCAGCAGCCATGGGGGCGGCCTGTGGGAGCAGTACTTC.

This clone has a single count. The rearrangement joins TRBV5-1 to TRBJ1-1; D gene ambiguous. Trimming took 1 base from V and 3 from J, leaving 7 bases between them. Germline CDR1 reads SGHRS; CDR2 reads YFSETQ. The CDR3 runs to 13 residues. CDR3 nucleotides: TGCGCCAGCAGCTTGATGCCCGACACTGAAGCTTTCTTT. Protein product: CASSLMPDTEAFF.

CDR3 sequence: CASSLWRGPVGDAKNIQYF. The CDR3 coding sequence is TGTGCCAGCAGCTTATGGCGCGGGCCAGTGGGGGACGCCAAAAACATTCAGTACTTC. This rearrangement joins TRBV11-1 to TRBJ2-4; D may be TRBD1 or TRBD2 (5 bases each). Germline V gene lookup returns CDR1 SGHAT and CDR2 FQDESV (reference sequence). Deletions cut 2 bases from V and 1 base from J, with 21 bases between. This CDR3 has 19 residues.

This clone was detected only a few times. The rearrangement joins TRBV9 to TRBJ2-2, with D perhaps matching TRBD1 (7 bases). V shed 4 bases and J shed 1 base, with 20 bases lying between them. The CDR3 sequence is 18 residues long. CDR1 SGDLS and CDR2 YYNGEE come from the germline V gene. In DNA form, the CDR3 reads TGTGCCAGCAGCCTCGATCCCCAGGGGGGCTTGAACACCGGGGAGCTGTTTTTT. As protein: CASSLDPQGGLNTGELFF.

The genes are TRBV28 and TRBJ1-2; 9 bases map to TRBD1. CDR1 is MDHEN, CDR2 SYDVKM, per germline. Losses at the gene ends were 5 bases for V and 5 bases for J; bases not matched to a gene: 9. The CDR3 consists of 15 residues. The CDR3 protein is CASSHRDRDFYGYTF. The CDR3 DNA follows: TGTGCCAGCAGTCACCGGGACAGGGATTTTTATGGCTACACCTTC.

The V and J genes are TRBV30 and TRBJ1-4, with D possibly being TRBD1 (6 bases). The germline V gene has CDR1 GTSNPN and CDR2 SVGIG (reference sequence). The germline V and J ends were trimmed by 0 bases and 3 bases, with 11 bases remaining between them. CDR3 length equals 15 residues. The DNA for the CDR3 is TGTGCCTGGAGTGTAGGGGGGCAGCCTAATGAAAAACTGTTTTTT. Translating gives CAWSVGGQPNEKLFF.

This chain joins TRBV10-3 and TRBJ1-1, with D unclear. CDR1 is ENHRY and CDR2 is SYGVKD in the germline V gene. V was shortened by 6 bases and J by 1 base, with 9 bases between the two germline ends. The CDR3 runs to 13 residues. CDR3 nucleotide sequence: TGTGCCATCAGATTGGAGGAGAACACTGAAGCTTTCTTT. Translation: CAIRLEENTEAFF.

The chain uses TRBV6-1 and TRBJ2-7; D may be TRBD2 (5 bases). V gave up 2 bases and J gave up 7 bases, with 15 bases separating them. From germline, CDR1 is MNHNS and CDR2 SASEGT. This CDR3 has 14 residues. The CDR3: CASSEPGFRGEQYF. In nucleotides, the CDR3 is TGTGCCAGCAGTGAACCGGGGTTCCGGGGAGAGCAGTACTTC.

The V and J genes are TRBV29-1 and TRBJ2-2; D not resolved. CDR3 length: 12 amino acids. Trimming removed 4 bases at V and 1 base at J, with 4 bases between. CDR1 and CDR2 from the germline V gene are SQVTM and ANQGSEA. The CDR3 loop is CSVGGNTGELFF. The DNA for the CDR3 is TGCAGCGTTGGAGGGAACACCGGGGAGCTGTTTTTT.

The chain is built from TRBV29-1 and TRBJ1-1; D gene ambiguous. The CDR3 totals 14 residues. Germline CDR1 and CDR2: SQVTM and ANQGSEA. V dropped 7 bases and J dropped 1 base, with 16 bases sitting between them. The CDR3, as DNA: TGCAGCGCCTTATCGGGCGGCCCGAACACTGAAGCTTTCTTT. Protein product: CSALSGGPNTEAFF.

The chain is built from TRBV7-9 and TRBJ2-1; tentative D call: TRBD2 (6 bases). The germline gives CDR1 SEHNR, CDR2 FQNEAQ (reference sequence). The CDR3 totals 13 residues. V was shortened by 3 bases and J by 9 bases, with 12 bases between the two germline ends. CDR3 sequence (DNA): TGTGCCAGCAGCTTGGGACGGGAGTTTGAGCAGTTCTTC. Its translation: CASSLGREFEQFF.

The rearrangement uses TRBV7-8 and TRBJ2-3; tentatively, D is TRBD1 (5 bases). V lost 3 bases and J 5 bases, leaving 15 bases between the germline ends. Per germline, CDR1 SGHVS and CDR2 FQNEAQ. The CDR3 covers 15 residues. In DNA form, the CDR3 reads TGTGCCAGCAGCTTCTCTGGGGCCCTGTTAGATACGCAGTATTTT. It yields the protein CASSFSGALLDTQYF.

V gene TRBV6-5 combines with J gene TRBJ2-7; the D call may be TRBD1 or TRBD2 (5 bases each). Trimming removed 2 bases from V and 6 bases from J, with 11 bases in between. The CDR3 covers 13 residues. From germline, CDR1 is MNHEY and CDR2 SVGAGI. This CDR3 is CASSYEGDGEQYF. The CDR3 DNA follows: TGTGCCAGCAGTTACGAAGGGGACGGCGAGCAGTACTTC.